This T cell receptor beta chain was captured by sequencing in a study of T cell repertoires in cytomegalovirus infection. Study overall: Public TCR beta signature analysis indicated the presence of both CMV infection and matching HLA type.

Germline CDR1 reads SEHNR; CDR2 reads FQNEAQ (reference sequence). CDR3 length equals 17 residues. The ends lost 3 bases at V and 4 bases at J; junction bases unmatched: 9. This clonotype was recorded many times. Its matching antigen is unknown. One entry per CDR3 protein results from TCRdb running MiXCR on the reads. The repertoire holds more than 90,000 distinct CDR3 sequences, over 9% seen once, with over 25% in the top ten. The chain joins TRBV7-9 to TRBJ1-6, with 7 bases aligning to TRBD1. The receptor comes from a human donor in good health (CMV status not recorded). Some clones in this sample may be carry-over from other donors' samples. Sequencing input: PBMCs, sequenced either directly or after in vitro stimulation (not recorded which). The DNA of the CDR3 is TGTGCCAGCAGCTTTAAGCTTGCCAGGGGGTATAATTCACCCCTCCACTTT. Translation: CASSFKLARGYNSPLHF. Using reference TRBV7-9 and TRBJ1-6 for the parts outside the CDR3, the full variable domain is DTGVSQNPRHKITKRGQNVTFRCDPISEHNRLYWYRQTLGQGPEFLTYFQNEAQLEKSRLLSDRFSAERPKGSFSTLEIQRTEQGDSAMYLCASSFKLARGYNSPLHFGNGTRLTVT.